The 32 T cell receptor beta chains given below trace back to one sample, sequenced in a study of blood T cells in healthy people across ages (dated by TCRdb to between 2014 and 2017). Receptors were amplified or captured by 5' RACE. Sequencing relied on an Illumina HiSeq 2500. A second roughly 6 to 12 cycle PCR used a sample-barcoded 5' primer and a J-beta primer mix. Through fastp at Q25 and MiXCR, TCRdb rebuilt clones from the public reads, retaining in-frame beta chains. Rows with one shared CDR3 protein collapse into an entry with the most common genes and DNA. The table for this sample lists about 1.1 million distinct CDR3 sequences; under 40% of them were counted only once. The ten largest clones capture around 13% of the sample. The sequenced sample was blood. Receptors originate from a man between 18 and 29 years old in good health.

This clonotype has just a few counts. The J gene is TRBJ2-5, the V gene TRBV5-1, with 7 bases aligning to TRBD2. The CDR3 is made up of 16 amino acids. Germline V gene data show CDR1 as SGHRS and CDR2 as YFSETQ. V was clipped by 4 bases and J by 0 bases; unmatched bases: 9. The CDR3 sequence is CASSLPTAGDQETQYF. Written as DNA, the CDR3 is TGCGCCAGCAGCCTACCAACCGCGGGAGACCAAGAGACCCAGTACTTC.

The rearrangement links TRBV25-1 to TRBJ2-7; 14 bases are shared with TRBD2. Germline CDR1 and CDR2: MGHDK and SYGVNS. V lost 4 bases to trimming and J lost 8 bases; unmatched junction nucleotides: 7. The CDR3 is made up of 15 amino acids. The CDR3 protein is CASSGLAGGSNKQYF. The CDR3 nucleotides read TGTGCCAGCAGTGGACTAGCGGGGGGGTCAAATAAGCAGTACTTC.

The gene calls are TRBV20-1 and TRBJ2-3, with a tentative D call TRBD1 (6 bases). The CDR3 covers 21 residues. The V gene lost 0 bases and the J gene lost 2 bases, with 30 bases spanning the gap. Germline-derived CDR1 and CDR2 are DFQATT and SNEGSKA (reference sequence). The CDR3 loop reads CSARDDSRSGQSRAPTDTQYF. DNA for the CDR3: TGCAGTGCTAGAGATGACTCAAGGAGCGGACAGAGTAGAGCTCCCACAGATACGCAGTATTTT.

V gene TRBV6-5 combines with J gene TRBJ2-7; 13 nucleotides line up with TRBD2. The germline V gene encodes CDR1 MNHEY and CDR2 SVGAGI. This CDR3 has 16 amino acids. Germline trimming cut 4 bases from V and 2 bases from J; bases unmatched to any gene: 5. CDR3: CASSWTSGGHPYEQYF. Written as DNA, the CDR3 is TGTGCCAGCAGTTGGACTAGCGGGGGCCATCCCTACGAGCAGTACTTC.

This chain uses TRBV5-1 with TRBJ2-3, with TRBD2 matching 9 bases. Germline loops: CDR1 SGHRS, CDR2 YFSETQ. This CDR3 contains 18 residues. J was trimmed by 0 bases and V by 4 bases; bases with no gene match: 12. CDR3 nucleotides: TGCGCCAGCAGCCTGACTAGCGGACAAGTACAGAGCACAGATACGCAGTATTTT. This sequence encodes CASSLTSGQVQSTDTQYF. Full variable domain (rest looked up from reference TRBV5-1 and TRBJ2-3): KAGVTQTPRYLIKTRGQQVTLSCSPISGHRSVSWYQQTPGQGLQFLFEYFSETQRNKGNFPGRFSGRQFSNSRSEMNVSTLELGDSALYLCASSLTSGQVQSTDTQYFGPGTRLTVL.

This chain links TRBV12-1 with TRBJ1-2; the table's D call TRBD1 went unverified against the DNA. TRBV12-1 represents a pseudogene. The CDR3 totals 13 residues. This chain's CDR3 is CASKEAPNYGYTF. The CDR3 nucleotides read TGTGCCAGCAAAGAGGCGCCTAACTATGGCTACACCTTC.

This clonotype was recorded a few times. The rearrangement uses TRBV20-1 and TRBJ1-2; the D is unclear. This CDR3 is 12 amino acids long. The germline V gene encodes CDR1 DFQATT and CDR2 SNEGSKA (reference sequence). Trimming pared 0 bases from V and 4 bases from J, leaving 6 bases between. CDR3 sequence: CSARDGLYGYTF. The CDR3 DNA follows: TGCAGTGCTAGAGACGGACTCTATGGCTACACCTTC.

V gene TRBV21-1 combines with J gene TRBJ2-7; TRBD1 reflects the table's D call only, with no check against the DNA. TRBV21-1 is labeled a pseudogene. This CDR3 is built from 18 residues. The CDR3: CASHQSPEPGTKPYEQYF. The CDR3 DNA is TGTGCCAGCCACCAAAGTCCGGAACCCGGGACAAAACCCTACGAGCAGTACTTC.

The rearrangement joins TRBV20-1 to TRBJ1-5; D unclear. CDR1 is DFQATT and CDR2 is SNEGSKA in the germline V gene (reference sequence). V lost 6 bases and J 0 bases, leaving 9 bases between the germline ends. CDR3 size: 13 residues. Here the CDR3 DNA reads TGCAGTGCCCTTTCGGCTAGCAATCAGCCCCAGCATTTT. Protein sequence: CSALSASNQPQHF.

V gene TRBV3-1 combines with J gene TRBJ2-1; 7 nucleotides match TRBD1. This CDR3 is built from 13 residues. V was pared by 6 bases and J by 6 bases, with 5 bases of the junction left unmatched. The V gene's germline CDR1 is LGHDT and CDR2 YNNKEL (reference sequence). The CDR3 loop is CASSPTGINEQFF. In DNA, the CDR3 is TGTGCCAGCAGTCCGACAGGGATCAATGAGCAGTTCTTC.

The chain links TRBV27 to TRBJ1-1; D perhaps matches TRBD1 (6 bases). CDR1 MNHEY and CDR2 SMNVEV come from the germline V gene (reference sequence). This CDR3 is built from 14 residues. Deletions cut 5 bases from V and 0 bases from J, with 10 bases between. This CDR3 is CASSHREMNTEAFF. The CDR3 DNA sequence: TGTGCCAGCAGTCACAGGGAAATGAACACTGAAGCTTTCTTT.

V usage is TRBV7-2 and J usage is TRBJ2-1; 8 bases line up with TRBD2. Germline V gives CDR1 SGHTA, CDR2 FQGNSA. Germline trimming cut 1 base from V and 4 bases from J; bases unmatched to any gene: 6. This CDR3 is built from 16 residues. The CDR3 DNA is TGTGCCAGCAGCTTAGGATCGGGGGGGCAGTACAATGAGCAGTTCTTC. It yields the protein CASSLGSGGQYNEQFF.

The CDR3 reads CASSLSGVPHPGANVLTF. CDR3 coding DNA: TGTGCCAGCAGCTTATCGGGTGTTCCCCATCCTGGGGCCAACGTCCTGACTTTC. The gene calls are TRBV7-8 and TRBJ2-6; no definite D call. Germline CDR1 and CDR2: SGHVS and FQNEAQ. Trimming left V 2 bases short and J 2 bases short, with 16 bases between. The CDR3 is made up of 18 amino acids.

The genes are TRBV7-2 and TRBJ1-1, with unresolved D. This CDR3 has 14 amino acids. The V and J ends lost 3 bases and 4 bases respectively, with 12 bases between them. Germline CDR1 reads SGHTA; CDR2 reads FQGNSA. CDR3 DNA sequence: TGTGCCAGCAGCTTGGTGGGCCAAACCACTGAAGCTTTCTTT. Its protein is CASSLVGQTTEAFF.

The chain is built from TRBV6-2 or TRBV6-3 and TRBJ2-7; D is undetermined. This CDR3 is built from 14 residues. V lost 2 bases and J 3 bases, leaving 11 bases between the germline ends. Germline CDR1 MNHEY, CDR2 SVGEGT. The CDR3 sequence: CASSYLDGYYEQYF. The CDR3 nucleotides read TGTGCCAGCAGTTACCTGGACGGTTACTACGAGCAGTACTTC.

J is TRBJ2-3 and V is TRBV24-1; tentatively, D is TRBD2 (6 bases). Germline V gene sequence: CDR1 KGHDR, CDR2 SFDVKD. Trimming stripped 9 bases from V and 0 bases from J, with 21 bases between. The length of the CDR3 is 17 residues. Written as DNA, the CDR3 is TGTGCCACCTATGCGGGGCTTTCTATTCCTAGCACAGATACGCAGTATTTT. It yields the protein CATYAGLSIPSTDTQYF.

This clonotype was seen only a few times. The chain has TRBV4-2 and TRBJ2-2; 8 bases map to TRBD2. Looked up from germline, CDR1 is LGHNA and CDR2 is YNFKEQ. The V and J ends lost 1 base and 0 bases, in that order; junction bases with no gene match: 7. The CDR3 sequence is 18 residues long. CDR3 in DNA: TGTGCCAGCAGCCAAGTTATAGCGGGGAGCACGAACACCGGGGAGCTGTTTTTT. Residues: CASSQVIAGSTNTGELFF.

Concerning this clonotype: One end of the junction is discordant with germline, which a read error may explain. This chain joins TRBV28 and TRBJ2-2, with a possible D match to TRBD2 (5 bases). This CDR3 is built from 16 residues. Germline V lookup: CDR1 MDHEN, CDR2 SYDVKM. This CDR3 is CASRESVGSNTGELIF. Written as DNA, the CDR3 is TGTGCCAGCAGGGAATCGGTCGGATCGAACACCGGGGAGCTGATTTTT.

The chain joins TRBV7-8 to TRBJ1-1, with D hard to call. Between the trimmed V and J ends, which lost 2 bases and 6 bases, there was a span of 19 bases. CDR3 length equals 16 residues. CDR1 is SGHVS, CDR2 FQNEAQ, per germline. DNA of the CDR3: TGTGCCAGCAGCTTACCGCCCAGTAGTTATGGGTCTGAAGCTTTCTTT. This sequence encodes CASSLPPSSYGSEAFF.

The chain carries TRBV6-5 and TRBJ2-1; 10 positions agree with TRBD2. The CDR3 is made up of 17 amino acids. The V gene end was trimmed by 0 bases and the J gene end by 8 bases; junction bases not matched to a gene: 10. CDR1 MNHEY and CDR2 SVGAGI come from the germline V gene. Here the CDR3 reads CASSYSILAGKDYEQFF. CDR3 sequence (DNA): TGTGCCAGCAGTTACTCGATACTAGCGGGGAAGGACTATGAGCAGTTCTTC.

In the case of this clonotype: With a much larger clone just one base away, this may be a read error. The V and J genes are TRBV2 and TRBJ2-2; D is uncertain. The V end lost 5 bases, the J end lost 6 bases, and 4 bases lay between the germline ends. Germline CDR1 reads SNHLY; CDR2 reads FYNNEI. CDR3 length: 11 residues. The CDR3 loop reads CASSNAGELFF. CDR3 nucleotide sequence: TGTGCCAGCAGTAACGCCGGGGAGCTGTTTTTT.

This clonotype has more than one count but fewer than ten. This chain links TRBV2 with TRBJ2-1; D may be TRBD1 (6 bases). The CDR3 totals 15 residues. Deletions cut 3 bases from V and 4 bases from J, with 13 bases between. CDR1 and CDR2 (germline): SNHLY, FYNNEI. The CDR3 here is CASSEDVGGYNEQFF. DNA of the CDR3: TGTGCCAGCAGTGAGGACGTAGGGGGTTACAATGAGCAGTTCTTC.

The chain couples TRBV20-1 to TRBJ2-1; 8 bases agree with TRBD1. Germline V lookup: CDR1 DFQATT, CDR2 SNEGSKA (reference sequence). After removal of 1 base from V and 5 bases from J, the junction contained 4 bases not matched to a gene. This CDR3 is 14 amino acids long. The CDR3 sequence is CSARAGGLHNEQFF. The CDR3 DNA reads TGCAGTGCTAGAGCAGGGGGCCTGCACAATGAGCAGTTCTTC.

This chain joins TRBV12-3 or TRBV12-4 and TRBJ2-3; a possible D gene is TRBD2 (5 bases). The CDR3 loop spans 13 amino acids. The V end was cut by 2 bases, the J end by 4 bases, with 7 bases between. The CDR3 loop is CASSLMGADTQYF. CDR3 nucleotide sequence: TGTGCCAGCAGTTTAATGGGAGCAGATACGCAGTATTTT.

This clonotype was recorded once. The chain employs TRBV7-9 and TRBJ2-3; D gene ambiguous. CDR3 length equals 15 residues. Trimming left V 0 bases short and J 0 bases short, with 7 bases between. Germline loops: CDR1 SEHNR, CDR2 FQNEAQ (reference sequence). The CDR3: CASSLAQQSTDTQYF. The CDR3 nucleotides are TGTGCCAGCAGCTTAGCACAGCAAAGCACAGATACGCAGTATTTT.

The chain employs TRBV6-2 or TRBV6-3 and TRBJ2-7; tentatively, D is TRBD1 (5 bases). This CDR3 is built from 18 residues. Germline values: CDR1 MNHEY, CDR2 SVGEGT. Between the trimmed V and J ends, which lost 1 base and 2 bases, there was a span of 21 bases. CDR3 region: CASSYLKRGSVQPYEQYF. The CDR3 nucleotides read TGTGCCAGCAGTTACTTGAAAAGGGGAAGCGTACAGCCCTACGAGCAGTACTTC.

CDR3 bases: TGTGCCAGCAGCGATCCGGGGGTCTACACCTTC. Amino acids: CASSDPGVYTF. The chain is built from TRBV7-8 and TRBJ1-2; TRBD1 might be the D (5 bases). This CDR3 has 11 residues. Trimming pared 5 bases from V and 10 bases from J, leaving 11 bases between. Germline CDR1 and CDR2: SGHVS and FQNEAQ.

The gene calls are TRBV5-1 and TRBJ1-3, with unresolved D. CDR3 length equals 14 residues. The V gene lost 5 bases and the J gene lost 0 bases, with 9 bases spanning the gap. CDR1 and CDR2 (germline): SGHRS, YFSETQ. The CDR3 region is CASSSTLSGNTIYF. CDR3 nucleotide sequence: TGCGCCAGCAGTTCCACGCTCTCTGGAAACACCATATATTTT.

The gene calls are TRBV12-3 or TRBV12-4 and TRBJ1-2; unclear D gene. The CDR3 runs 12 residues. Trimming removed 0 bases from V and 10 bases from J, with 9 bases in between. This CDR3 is CASSLAQTVYTF. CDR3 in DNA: TGTGCCAGCAGTTTAGCGCAAACAGTCTACACCTTC.

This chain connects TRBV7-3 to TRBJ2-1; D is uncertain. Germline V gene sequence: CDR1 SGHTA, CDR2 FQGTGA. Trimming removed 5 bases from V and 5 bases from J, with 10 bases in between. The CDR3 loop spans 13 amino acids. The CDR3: CASSIRPDNEQFF. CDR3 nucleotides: TGTGCCAGCAGCATCCGACCTGACAATGAGCAGTTCTTC.

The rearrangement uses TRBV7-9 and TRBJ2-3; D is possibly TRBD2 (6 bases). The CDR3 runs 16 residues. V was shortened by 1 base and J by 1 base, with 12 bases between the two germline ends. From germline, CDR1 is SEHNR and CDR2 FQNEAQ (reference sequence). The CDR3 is CASSLGLVGGTDTQYF. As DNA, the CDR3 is TGTGCCAGCAGCTTAGGACTAGTGGGGGGCACAGATACGCAGTATTTT.

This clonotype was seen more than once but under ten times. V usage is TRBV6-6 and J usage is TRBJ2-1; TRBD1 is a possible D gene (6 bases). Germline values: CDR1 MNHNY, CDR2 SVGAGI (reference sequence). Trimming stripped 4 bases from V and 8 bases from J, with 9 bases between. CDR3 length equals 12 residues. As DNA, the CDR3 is TGTGCCAGCAGTTGGGGGCTCGATGAGCAGTTCTTC. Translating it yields CASSWGLDEQFF.